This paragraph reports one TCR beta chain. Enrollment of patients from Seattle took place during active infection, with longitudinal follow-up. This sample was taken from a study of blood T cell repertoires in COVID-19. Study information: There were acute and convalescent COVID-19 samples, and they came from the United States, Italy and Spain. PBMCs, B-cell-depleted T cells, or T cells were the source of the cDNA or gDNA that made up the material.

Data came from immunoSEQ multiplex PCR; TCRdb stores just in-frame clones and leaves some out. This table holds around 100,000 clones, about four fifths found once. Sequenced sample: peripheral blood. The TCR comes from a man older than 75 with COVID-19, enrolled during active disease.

CDR3 region: CASSPGTGGYEQYF. The CDR3 nucleotides read TGTGCCAGCAGCCCCGGGACAGGGGGATACGAGCAGTACTTC. The chain carries TRBV7-2 and TRBJ2-7; 11 bases agree with TRBD1. CDR3 length: 14 residues. V was pared by 5 bases and J by 4 bases, with 4 bases of the junction left unmatched. Germline CDR1 is SGHTA and CDR2 is FQGNSA. Drawing the rest from reference TRBV7-2 and TRBJ2-7, the complete variable domain is GAGVSQSPSNKVTEKGKDVELRCDPISGHTALYWYRQSLGQGLEFLIYFQGNSAPDKSGLPSDRFSAERTGGSVSTLTIQRTQQEDSAVYLCASSPGTGGYEQYFGPGTRLTVT.